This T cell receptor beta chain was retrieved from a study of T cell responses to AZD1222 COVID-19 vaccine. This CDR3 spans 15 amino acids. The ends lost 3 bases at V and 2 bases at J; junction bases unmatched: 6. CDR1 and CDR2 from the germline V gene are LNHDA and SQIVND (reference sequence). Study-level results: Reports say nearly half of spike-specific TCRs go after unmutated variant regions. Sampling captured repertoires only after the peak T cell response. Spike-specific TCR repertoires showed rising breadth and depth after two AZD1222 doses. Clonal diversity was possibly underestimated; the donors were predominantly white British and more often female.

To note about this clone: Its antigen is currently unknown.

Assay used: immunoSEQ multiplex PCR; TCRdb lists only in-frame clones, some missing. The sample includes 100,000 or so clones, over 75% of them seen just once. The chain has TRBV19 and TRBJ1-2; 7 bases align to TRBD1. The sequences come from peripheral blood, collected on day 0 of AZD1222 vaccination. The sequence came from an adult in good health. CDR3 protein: CASSIHRGTNYGYTF. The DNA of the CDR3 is TGTGCCAGTAGTATCCACAGGGGAACAAACTATGGCTACACCTTC. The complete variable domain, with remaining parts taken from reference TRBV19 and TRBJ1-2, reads DGGITQSPKYLFRKEGQNVTLSCEQNLNHDAMYWYRQDPGQGLRLIYYSQIVNDFQKGDIAEGYSVSREKKESFPLTVTSAQKNPTAFYLCASSIHRGTNYGYTFGSGTRLTVV.